This T cell receptor (beta chain) stems from a study of blood T cell repertoires in COVID-19. Study at large: Both acute and convalescent COVID-19 samples were obtained from the United States, Italy and Spain. T cells, B-cell-depleted T cells, or PBMCs provided the cDNA or gDNA that served as material.

Germline V gene data show CDR1 as SGHTA and CDR2 as FQGNSA. The CDR3 runs to 21 residues. V was clipped by 0 bases and J by 0 bases; unmatched bases: 17. Study processing details: Nucleated cell number was recorded as an estimate derived from reference gene primer amplification. The table came from immunoSEQ multiplex PCR; TCRdb's copy has only in-frame clones and leaves some out. That table gives V, J and clone size, and the DNA gave D and trimming. Among over 70,000 clones, 86% were seen once, and the ten largest hold 15% to 20%. The material sequenced was peripheral blood. The clonotype comes from a human donor in a cohort sampled during active COVID-19. The chain couples TRBV7-2 to TRBJ2-1, with 7 bases identical to TRBD2. This CDR3 is CASSLALFSGLAESSYNEQFF. The CDR3 DNA sequence: TGTGCCAGCAGCTTAGCCCTTTTTTCGGGCCTAGCGGAATCCTCCTACAATGAGCAGTTCTTC. The whole variable domain, remainder taken from reference TRBV7-2 and TRBJ2-1, is GAGVSQSPSNKVTEKGKDVELRCDPISGHTALYWYRQSLGQGLEFLIYFQGNSAPDKSGLPSDRFSAERTGGSVSTLTIQRTQQEDSAVYLCASSLALFSGLAESSYNEQFFGPGTRLTVL.